This TCR beta chain was identified in a study of response to subunit inactivated influenza vaccine (dated by TCRdb to the late 2010s). For the wider study: Deep quantitative profiling of the T cell receptor repertoire was used in the study to follow responses to a trivalent subunit inactivated influenza vaccine.

CDR1 and CDR2 are drawn from the germline V gene: SGHDN, FVKESK. The V and J ends are trimmed by 2 bases and 8 bases, leaving 10 bases between them. Including cysteine and phenylalanine, the CDR3 has 14 amino acids. Solely the CDR3 DNA is kept, with 42 bases framed from the first base. Broader findings and caveats from the paper: The authors proposed that each seasonal influenza vaccination may bring in only a limited number of new T cells.

Libraries were constructed by RT-PCR. The sequencer was an Illumina HiSeq 2500. The raw public reads went through TCRdb reprocessing: fastp at Q25, MiXCR clone calling, in-frame beta chains kept. CDR3 protein duplicates are merged, each entry listing the most common genes and DNA. This sample lists 400,000 to 650,000 distinct CDR3 sequences; roughly 7.9% were detected once. The ten largest account for about an eighth of the sample. A few counts support this clonotype. Its antigen remains unidentified. Base quality data are lacking; no much larger clone is found one base away. The sequence is built from TRBV14 and TRBJ1-6; TRBD1 might be the D gene, on 6 matching bases. This clonotype originated in a man aged 45-69 years who received an inactivated influenza vaccine. Donor details come from another sample of the same person, matched by shared clones. The sample in question was PBMCs from blood, obtained around 25 months after vaccination. The DNA sequence reads TGTGCCAGCAGCCAATGGACAGTCGATTCACCCCTCCACTTT. Its coded protein is CASSQWTVDSPLHF. With all but the CDR3 taken from the reference TRBV14 and TRBJ1-6 genes, the full variable domain is: EAGVTQFPSHSVIEKGQTVTLRCDPISGHDNLYWYRRVMGKEIKFLLHFVKESKQDESGMPNNRFLAERTGGTYSTLKVQPAELEDSGVYFCASSQWTVDSPLHFGNGTRLTVT.